Listed below are T cell receptor beta chains from one sample, sequenced in a study of blood T cell repertoires in COVID-19. The data were produced by immunoSEQ multiplex PCR, yet TCRdb's version contains in-frame clones alone and is incomplete. In the table there are a few hundred thousand clones, around four fifths of which are singletons. Sequencing was carried out using peripheral blood. All receptors come from a woman aged 50 to 60 with acute or convalescent COVID-19. Both conserved end residues are part of each CDR3. The order of the fields is clone size, CDR3 length, D gene, V gene, J gene, CDR3 DNA, CDR3 protein. The D gene is left open where the match is weak. The size of a clone is reported for some rows only, either as once, few or many, or as a class for expanded clones.

-,13,-,TRBV6-2/TRBV6-3,TRBJ1-1,TGTGCCAGCAGTTCGCAGGGGATCACTGAAGCTTTCTTT,CASSSQGITEAFF
-,15,TRBD1,TRBV2,TRBJ1-4,TGTGCCAGCAGTGCGACAGGGACAACTAATGAAAAACTGTTTTTT,CASSATGTTNEKLFF
-,15,TRBD1,TRBV6-5,TRBJ1-3,TGTGCCAGCAGCGCTCAGGGGGCTGCTGGAAACACCATATATTTT,CASSAQGAAGNTIYF
-,13,-,TRBV5-4,TRBJ1-4,TGTGCCAGCAGCTTGGGTAGAGAAGAAAAACTGTTTTTT,CASSLGREEKLFF
once,16,TRBD2,TRBV5-1,TRBJ2-3,TGCGCCAGCAGCCCTGGGACTAGCGGGAGCACAGATACGCAGTATTTT,CASSPGTSGSTDTQYF
-,13,TRBD1,TRBV5-4,TRBJ1-2,TGTGCCAGCAGCTTGCGGGACAGCTATGGCTACACCTTC,CASSLRDSYGYTF
-,14,-,TRBV6-5,TRBJ2-3,TGTGCCAGCAAGGATGCGCTAGGCACAGATACGCAGTATTTT,CASKDALGTDTQYF
-,16,TRBD1,TRBV11-2,TRBJ2-2,TGTGCCAGCACCCCCTCCGGACAGGGTCCCACCGGGGAGCTGTTTTTT,CASTPSGQGPTGELFF
-,15,-,TRBV7-7,TRBJ2-5,TGTGCCAGCAGCCCTCAGGCCGGATTTCAAGAGACCCAGTACTTC,CASSPQAGFQETQYF
-,13,-,TRBV11-2,TRBJ2-7,TGTGCCAGCAGCTTAGTCCCATCCTACGAGCAGTACTTC,CASSLVPSYEQYF
-,14,-,TRBV5-6,TRBJ2-5,TGTGCCAGCACCTCTCGGGGGAGTCAGGAGACCCAGTACTTC,CASTSRGSQETQYF
-,13,-,TRBV7-3,TRBJ2-1,TGTGCCAGCAGCTTATCGTCGGACAATGAGCAGTTCTTC,CASSLSSDNEQFF
-,16,-,TRBV7-6,TRBJ1-5,TGTGCCAGCAGCTCGACAGCTCACAATAGCAATCAGCCCCAGCATTTT,CASSSTAHNSNQPQHF
-,15,-,TRBV7-9,TRBJ1-1,TGTGCCAGCAGTGATGGACGATGGCGGGACACTGAAGCTTTCTTT,CASSDGRWRDTEAFF
few,13,-,TRBV18,TRBJ1-6,TGTGCCAGCACAACGGACAGAAATTCACCCCTCCACTTT,CASTTDRNSPLHF
-,14,-,TRBV2,TRBJ1-5,TGTGCCAGCACCGACGGGGATTTCAATCAGCCCCAGCATTTT,CASTDGDFNQPQHF
few,13,-,TRBV10-3,TRBJ2-7,TGTGCCATCTATAGCCTAGCCTCCTACGAGCAGTACTTC,CAIYSLASYEQYF
-,15,-,TRBV7-6,TRBJ1-4,TGTGCCAGCAGCTCCGCCCCGAATGGAGTTGAAAAACTGTTTTTT,CASSSAPNGVEKLFF
once,14,TRBD2,TRBV6-5,TRBJ2-7,TGTGCCAGCAGGGCTAGCGGGGGATCCTACGAGCAGTACTTC,CASRASGGSYEQYF
-,16,-,TRBV5-4,TRBJ2-3,TGTGCCAGCAGCCTTACTTGGGACACCAGCACAGATACGCAGTATTTT,CASSLTWDTSTDTQYF
-,13,-,TRBV2,TRBJ1-5,TGTGCCAGCAGTGAAGCCCCAGGGCAGCCCCAGCATTTT,CASSEAPGQPQHF
-,14,-,TRBV5-1,TRBJ2-6,TGCGCCAGCAGCTTCTTCTCCGGGGCCAACGTCCTGACTTTC,CASSFFSGANVLTF
-,16,TRBD2,TRBV19,TRBJ2-7,TGTGCCAGTAGTTGGGTAGCGGGAGGTTTTGATGGCGAGCAGTACTTC,CASSWVAGGFDGEQYF
-,15,TRBD2,TRBV27,TRBJ2-1,TGTGCCAGCAGTTTAGGAAGCGGGGGGCGGTATGAGCAGTTCTTC,CASSLGSGGRYEQFF
-,14,-,TRBV6-6,TRBJ2-7,TGTGCCAGCAGGGTAACAGTAGGAGGCTACGAGCAGTACTTC,CASRVTVGGYEQYF
-,16,-,TRBV24-1,TRBJ1-2,TGTGCCACCAGTGATACGACTAGTGGGGGGAGGAACGGCTACACCTTC,CATSDTTSGGRNGYTF
-,14,TRBD1,TRBV10-1,TRBJ1-2,TGCGCCAGCGGAGACAGGGATGGGGACTATGGCTACACCTTC,CASGDRDGDYGYTF
-,12,-,TRBV30,TRBJ1-2,TGTGCCTGGTCGGGGGTAAACTATGGCTACACCTTC,CAWSGVNYGYTF
-,14,-,TRBV6-6,TRBJ2-3,TGTGCCAGCACTCAACCAGGATTCACAGATACGCAGTATTTT,CASTQPGFTDTQYF
-,15,TRBD2,TRBV19,TRBJ2-4,TGTGCCAGTAGTCCTATTACTAGCGGGGTGAACATTCAGTACTTC,CASSPITSGVNIQYF
-,13,-,TRBV28,TRBJ1-1,TGTGCCAGCAGGGCAGGGCGGTTGGCTGAAGCTTTCTTT,CASRAGRLAEAFF
-,15,TRBD1,TRBV7-3,TRBJ2-2,TGTGCCAGCAGCTCGACAGGGGGGGCGCCCGGGGAGCTGTTTTTT,CASSSTGGAPGELFF
once,15,TRBD1,TRBV7-2,TRBJ1-3,TGTGCCAGCAGCTTAACAGGACAGGGGGGAAACACCATATATTTT,CASSLTGQGGNTIYF
-,15,-,TRBV9,TRBJ1-1,TGTGCCAGCAGCCCCCATCTCCCCTTTAGTGCTGAAGCTTTCTTT,CASSPHLPFSAEAFF
-,15,-,TRBV30,TRBJ2-7,TGTGCCTGGAGTGTACAAAGGGGGGGAATTCTCGAGCAGTACTTC,CAWSVQRGGILEQYF
-,18,TRBD2,TRBV5-1,TRBJ2-3,TGCGCCAGCAGCTTGTTCAGCGGGGGATCTTCTAGCACAGATACGCAGTATTTT,CASSLFSGGSSSTDTQYF
-,13,-,TRBV12-3/TRBV12-4,TRBJ1-4,TGTGCCAGCAGTTTATCGAACCTGAGGGAACTGTTTTTT,CASSLSNLRELFF
-,14,-,TRBV19,TRBJ1-4,TGTGCCAGTAGTGTGCAGGGGAATAATGAAAAACTGTTTTTT,CASSVQGNNEKLFF
-,18,-,TRBV5-4,TRBJ2-2,TGTGCCAGCAGCTCAAGGGACATTTTTTCTCGTGATTACGGGGAGCTGTTTTTT,CASSSRDIFSRDYGELFF